The 16 T cell receptor beta chains below were found in one sample sequenced in a study of tumor and adjacent non-tumor tissue in lung cancer. This sample's RNA came from whole unsorted tissue. Distant lung tissue was collected more than 3 cm away from the tumor edge. Three rounds of nested PCR, following a modified ARM-PCR protocol, produced the TCRbeta library. TCRdb fed the multiplex PCR reads into MiXCR, producing one record per CDR3 protein. Here the sample spans under 85,000 distinct CDR3 sequences, over 65% being singletons. What was sequenced was distant non-tumor lung tissue. These receptors all stem from an older man with non-small cell lung cancer.

On this clonotype itself: Being one base from a much bigger clone, this may be a read error. This chain uses TRBV28 with TRBJ2-3, with TRBD2 matching 12 bases. The CDR3 has 14 residues. The V gene's germline CDR1 is MDHEN and CDR2 SYDVKM. The CDR3 DNA follows: TGTCCCAGCAGTGCTAGCGGGGGGGCAGATACGCAGTATTTT. Protein sequence: CPSSASGGADTQYF. The whole variable domain, remainder taken from reference TRBV28 and TRBJ2-3, is DVKVTQSSRYLVKRTGEKVFLECVQDMDHENMFWYRQDPGLGLRLIYFSYDVKMKEKGDIPEGYSVSREKKERFSLILESASTNQTSMYLCPSSASGGADTQYFGPGTRLTVL.

A remark on this clonotype: The junction shows a germline mismatch at one end, possibly a read error. V is TRBV5-1 and J is TRBJ2-3; no definite D call. Germline CDR1 is SGHRS and CDR2 is YFSETQ. The CDR3 is 13 amino acids. The CDR3 DNA reads TGTGCCAGCAGCTTGATCCCGTGGGATACGCAGTATTTT. This codes for CASSLIPWDTQYF.

About this clonotype itself: The junction and the germline gene differ at one end; a read error may be behind it. The V and J genes are TRBV20-1 and TRBJ1-2; unclear D gene. CDR3 length: 13 residues. Germline V gene sequence: CDR1 DFQATT, CDR2 SNEGSKA (reference sequence). The CDR3 region is CSDRIPDGYGYTF. The CDR3 DNA follows: TGCAGTGATAGAATTCCGGACGGGTATGGATACACCTTC.

This clonotype has just one count. Without the conserved terminal phenylalanine or tryptophan, this CDR3 likely stems from a read error. The chain links TRBV4-1 to TRBJ1-1; no definite D call. The V gene's germline CDR1 is MGHRA and CDR2 YSYEKL. CDR3 size: 11 residues. CDR3 sequence reads: CAISQGGEAFI. The CDR3 region has the DNA TGCGCCATCAGCCAAGGTGGGGAAGCTTTCATT.

There are a few counts of this clonotype. The rearrangement joins TRBV28 to TRBJ2-7, with TRBD1 matching over 7 bases. The germline gives CDR1 MDHEN, CDR2 SYDVKM. J was trimmed by 7 bases and V by 2 bases; bases with no gene match: 11. The CDR3 has 15 amino acids. CDR3 protein: CASSLGDRAFVEQYF. CDR3 sequence (DNA): TGTGCCAGCAGTTTAGGGGACAGAGCCTTTGTGGAGCAGTACTTC. Using reference TRBV28 and TRBJ2-7 for the parts outside the CDR3, the full variable domain is DVKVTQSSRYLVKRTGEKVFLECVQDMDHENMFWYRQDPGLGLRLIYFSYDVKMKEKGDIPEGYSVSREKKERFSLILESASTNQTSMYLCASSLGDRAFVEQYFGPGTRLTVT.

This clonotype is categorized as medium-sized. The chain has TRBV12-3 or TRBV12-4 and TRBJ2-1, with D uncertain. V dropped 2 bases and J dropped 9 bases, with 11 bases sitting between them. The CDR3 has 13 residues. The CDR3 sequence: CASSLSPGIEQFF. In DNA, the CDR3 is TGTGCCAGCAGTTTAAGTCCTGGGATTGAGCAGTTCTTC.

A note on this clonotype: The conserved final phenylalanine or tryptophan is absent from the CDR3, which likely points to a read error. The chain carries TRBV12-3 or TRBV12-4 and TRBJ2-7; possibly TRBD2 for D (5 bases). This CDR3 region has 14 residues. The CDR3 is CTSSLSGSRYEQYL. The DNA of the CDR3 is TGTACCAGCAGTTTATCTGGGAGTCGCTACGAGCAGTACTTA.

The V and J genes are TRBV29-1 and TRBJ1-5; a weak D match, TRBD1 (5 bases). CDR3 length: 14 amino acids. CDR1 SQVTM and CDR2 ANQGSEA come from the germline V gene. CDR3 region: CNVSGGGGNQPQHF. DNA for the CDR3: TGCAACGTGAGCGGGGGTGGGGGCAATCAGCCCCAGCATTTT.

This clonotype was detected only a few times. The chain combines TRBV29-1 with TRBJ2-1, with 7 bases matching TRBD2. There are 16 residues in the CDR3. The trim removed 0 bases at V and 4 bases at J, leaving 9 bases unmatched. The germline gives CDR1 SQVTM, CDR2 ANQGSEA. This CDR3 reads CSVEDQTSVIYNEQFF. In DNA form, the CDR3 reads TGCAGCGTTGAAGATCAAACTAGCGTCATATACAATGAGCAGTTCTTC.

The chain carries TRBV19 and TRBJ2-1; D call uncertain. The CDR3 length is 13 residues. CDR1 LNHDA and CDR2 SQIVND come from the germline V gene (reference sequence). V dropped 6 bases and J dropped 0 bases, with 6 bases sitting between them. CDR3 residues: CASSASSYNEQFF. Written as DNA, the CDR3 is TGTGCCAGTAGCGCCAGCTCCTACAATGAGCAGTTCTTC.

This clonotype was picked up one time. The DNA of the CDR3 is TGTATCAGCAGCTCGGTCGGCCCGGAAGCTTTCTTT. It translates to CISSSVGPEAFF. The V gene is TRBV11-1, the J gene TRBJ1-1; D ambiguous. CDR1 and CDR2 from the germline V gene are SGHAT and FQDESV (reference sequence). The CDR3 is 12 residues long.

About this clonotype itself: A junction end diverges from the germline sequence, so it may reflect a read error. The genes are TRBV29-1 and TRBJ2-7, with 7 bases that match TRBD2. The CDR3 consists of 12 residues. CDR1 and CDR2 from the germline V gene are SQVTM and ANQGSEA. The CDR3 sequence is CRVESRDYEQYF. CDR3 in DNA: TGCAGGGTTGAATCCAGGGACTATGAGCAGTACTTC.

Points on this clonotype: At one of its ends the junction is not consistent with the germline gene, which may arise from a read error. The chain links TRBV6-5 to TRBJ2-1; possibly TRBD1 or TRBD2 for D (6 bases each). Germline loops: CDR1 MNHEY, CDR2 SVGAGI. The CDR3 spans 16 residues. The CDR3 loop reads CASSYSQGGGYNEQLF. The CDR3 coding sequence is TGTGCCAGCAGTTACTCTCAAGGGGGAGGCTACAATGAGCAACTCTTC.

Details on this clonotype: A much more abundant neighbour one base away suggests this may be a read error. The J gene is TRBJ1-5, the V gene TRBV28, with no clear D. Germline values: CDR1 MDHEN, CDR2 SYDVKM. There are 16 residues in the CDR3. The CDR3 region is CAISLTLKPSNQPQHF. Written as DNA, the CDR3 is TGTGCCATCAGTTTAACTCTCAAACCAAGCAATCAGCCCCAGCATTTT.

A remark on this clonotype: No conserved phenylalanine or tryptophan is present at the end of the CDR3, so a read error is the likely explanation. The chain carries TRBV6-1 and TRBJ2-3, with TRBD1 matching over 9 bases. The trim removed 3 bases at V and 5 bases at J, leaving 9 bases unmatched. The CDR3 consists of 16 residues. Germline CDR1 is MNHNS and CDR2 is SASEGT. As DNA, the CDR3 is TGTGCCAGCAGTGACCCTCCGGGACAGGGCATAGATACGCAGTATTCT. Amino acid sequence: CASSDPPGQGIDTQYS.

With respect to this clonotype: The germline gene is not matched at one end of the junction; a read error may be the cause. The genes are TRBV29-1 and TRBJ2-2, with TRBD2 as a possible D gene (6 bases). Per the germline V gene, CDR1 is SQVTM and CDR2 is ANQGSEA. The CDR3 consists of 13 residues. The CDR3 loop reads CILGVREAGEPFF. The CDR3 nucleotides read TGCATCCTTGGGGTCAGGGAGGCCGGGGAGCCGTTTTTT.